This T cell receptor (beta chain) was profiled in a study of blood T cell repertoires in COVID-19. About the research overall: The samples span acute and convalescent COVID-19 from the United States, Italy and Spain.

All enrollees were roughly 18 to 89 years old and from fewer than 30 US areas. The study assigned cohorts using participant-reported clinical history. Assay used: immunoSEQ multiplex PCR; TCRdb lists only in-frame clones, some missing. The sample has some 380,000 clones, roughly 86% seen once. Between the trimmed V and J ends, which lost 6 bases and 6 bases, there was a span of 8 bases. This CDR3 is built from 12 residues. This clone has more than one count but fewer than ten. The specimen was PBMCs or T cells enriched from blood (not recorded which). The chain joins TRBV12-3 or TRBV12-4 to TRBJ2-2; D remains unclear. This clonotype was obtained from a man aged 30 to 39 who had recovered from COVID-19. The CDR3 DNA reads TGTGCCAGCAGAATAGTGGCCGGGGAGCTGTTTTTT. It translates to CASRIVAGELFF.